Below, 5 T cell receptor beta chains from the same sample are listed, as sequenced in a study of cytomegalovirus exposure and HLA in healthy donors. Amplification used 60 Vbeta primers and 13 Jbeta primers. The repertoire was sequenced with immunoSEQ multiplex PCR; TCRdb's copy has only in-frame clones and lacks some. Here the sample spans roughly 100,000 clones, around 78% being singletons. Sequencing used PBMCs. The receptors shown here come from a man aged 35-49 years in good health and CMV-seronegative.

The chain couples TRBV10-3 to TRBJ1-2; 7 bases are a match to TRBD1. Trimming cost V 0 bases and J 8 bases; bases outside gene matches: 3. Germline CDR1 reads ENHRY; CDR2 reads SYGVKD. The CDR3 spans 13 residues. The CDR3 DNA is TGTGCCATCAGTGAGTCTCTGGACAGGGGCTACACCTTC. Its protein is CAISESLDRGYTF.

The chain links TRBV27 to TRBJ2-7; 9 nucleotides line up with TRBD1. CDR1 is MNHEY and CDR2 is SMNVEV in the germline V gene (reference sequence). V was clipped by 6 bases and J by 4 bases; unmatched bases: 4. The CDR3 contains 13 residues. CDR3 loop: CASSLDRGYEQYF. CDR3 nucleotides: TGTGCCAGCAGCCTTGACAGGGGGTACGAGCAGTACTTC.

The V call is TRBV2, the J call TRBJ1-4, with TRBD1 matching over 9 bases. J was trimmed by 5 bases and V by 6 bases; bases with no gene match: 10. This CDR3 has 16 amino acids. Germline CDR1 and CDR2: SNHLY and FYNNEI. CDR3 coding DNA: TGTGCCAGCAGACGGGACAGGGAGGCCCGCAATGAAAAACTGTTTTTT. Its protein product is CASRRDREARNEKLFF.

This clone occurred a few times. V and J are TRBV10-3 and TRBJ2-1, with 11 nucleotides matching TRBD2. Germline V gene lookup returns CDR1 ENHRY and CDR2 SYGVKD. There are 14 residues in the CDR3. The junction had 10 bases not matched to a gene; V was cut back by 10 bases and J by 8 bases. DNA for the CDR3: TGTGCCACCTTAAATAGCGGGGGGGCTTATGAGCAGTTCTTC. Its protein product is CATLNSGGAYEQFF.

The chain links TRBV11-2 to TRBJ1-6; D unresolved. Per germline, CDR1 SGHAT and CDR2 FQNNGV. This CDR3 comprises 16 residues. The V end lost 6 bases, the J end lost 1 base, and 13 bases lay between the germline ends. This CDR3 reads CASRPTTGSYNSPLHF. The CDR3 region has the DNA TGTGCCAGCAGACCCACTACCGGGTCCTATAATTCACCCCTCCACTTT.